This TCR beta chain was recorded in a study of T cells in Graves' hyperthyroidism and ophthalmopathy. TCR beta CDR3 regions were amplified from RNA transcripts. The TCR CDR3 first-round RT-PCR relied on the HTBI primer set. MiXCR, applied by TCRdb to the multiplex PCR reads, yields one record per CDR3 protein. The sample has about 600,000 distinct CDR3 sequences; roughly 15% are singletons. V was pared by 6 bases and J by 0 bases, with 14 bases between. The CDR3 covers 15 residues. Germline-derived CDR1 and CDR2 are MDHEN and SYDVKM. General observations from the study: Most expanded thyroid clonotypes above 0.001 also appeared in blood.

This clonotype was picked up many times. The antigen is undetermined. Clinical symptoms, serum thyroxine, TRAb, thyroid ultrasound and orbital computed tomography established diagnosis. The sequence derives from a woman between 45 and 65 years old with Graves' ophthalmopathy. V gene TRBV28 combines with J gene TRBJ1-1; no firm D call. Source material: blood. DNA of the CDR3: TGTGCCAGCAGGCAACCTGTAACCATGAACACTGAAGCTTTCTTT. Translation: CASRQPVTMNTEAFF.